The 2 T cell receptor beta chains below were found in one sample sequenced in a study of blood T cell repertoires in COVID-19. The method was immunoSEQ multiplex PCR; TCRdb's version includes in-frame clones alone and lacks a portion of them. Among approximately 530,000 clones listed, 85% to 90% were seen once. Sequenced material: peripheral blood. The receptors originated from a woman aged 45 to 65 with COVID-19, enrolled during active disease.

V usage is TRBV2 and J usage is TRBJ2-2; tentatively, D is TRBD1 (5 bases). The CDR3 extends over 14 amino acids. V was clipped by 6 bases and J by 6 bases, with 14 bases between them. Germline V gene lookup returns CDR1 SNHLY and CDR2 FYNNEI. The CDR3 reads CASRLEEQAGELFF. The CDR3 DNA sequence: TGTGCCAGCAGGTTAGAGGAACAGGCCGGGGAGCTGTTTTTT. Variable domain in full (rest from reference TRBV2 and TRBJ2-2): EPEVTQTPSHQVTQMGQEVILRCVPISNHLYFYWYRQILGQKVEFLVSFYNNEISEKSEIFDDQFSVERPDGSNFTLKIRSTKLEDSAMYFCASRLEEQAGELFFGEGSRLTVL.

As regards this clone: The sample has other DNA sequences that encode this CDR3 too. The chain uses TRBV12-3 or TRBV12-4 and TRBJ2-3; D remains ambiguous. This CDR3 comprises 11 residues. Trimming took off 6 bases at V and 6 bases at J, with 7 bases between the two ends. Here the CDR3 reads CASSSRDTQYF. CDR3 nucleotide sequence: TGTGCCAGCAGCTCTCGGGATACGCAGTATTTT.